This paragraph covers one T cell receptor (beta chain) sequence. What it recognizes is unknown. The sample belongs to a study of vaccination effects on CD4 cells after COVID-19. Generated by immunoSEQ multiplex PCR, the TCRdb table keeps only in-frame clones and is missing some. The repertoire consists of tens of thousands of clones, with about 80% occurring once and the leading ten covering around 1.2%. Ahead of sequencing, the ViraFEST assay grew antigen-specific CD4+ T cells using viral peptide pools. Following 10 days of culture, CD4+ T cells were isolated. Participants each got two BNT162b2 or mRNA-1273 vaccine doses. Cultures of fewer than 2.5 million PBMC per well contained around 10 IU/ml IL-2 plus 10 ug/ml peptides. This CDR3 has 14 residues. Looked up from germline, CDR1 is SGHTA and CDR2 is FQGNSA. Germline trimming cut 2 bases from V and 4 bases from J; bases unmatched to any gene: 3.

This sample comprised CD4+ T cells from PBMCs cultured with HCoV-229E spike peptides, obtained after COVID-19 vaccination. The clonotype comes from a human donor who received a COVID-19 vaccine. V is TRBV7-2 and J is TRBJ1-1; 8 positions match TRBD1. As DNA, the CDR3 is TGTGCCAGCAGCTTATACGGACAGGGCACTGAAGCTTTCTTT. The encoded protein is CASSLYGQGTEAFF.